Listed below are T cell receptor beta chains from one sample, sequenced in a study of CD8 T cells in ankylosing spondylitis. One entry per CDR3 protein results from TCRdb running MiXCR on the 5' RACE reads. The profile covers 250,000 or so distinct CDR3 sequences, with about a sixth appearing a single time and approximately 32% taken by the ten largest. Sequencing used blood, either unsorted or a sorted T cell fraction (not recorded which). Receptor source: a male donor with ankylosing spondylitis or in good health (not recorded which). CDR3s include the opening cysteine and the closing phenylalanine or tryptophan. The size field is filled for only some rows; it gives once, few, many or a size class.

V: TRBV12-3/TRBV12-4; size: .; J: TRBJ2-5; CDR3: CASTTTSQETQYF
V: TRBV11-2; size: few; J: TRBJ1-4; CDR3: CASSPYATQEKLFF
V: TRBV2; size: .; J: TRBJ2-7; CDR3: CASSEVATGWYEQYF
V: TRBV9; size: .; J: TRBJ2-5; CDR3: CASSVPEGAQYF
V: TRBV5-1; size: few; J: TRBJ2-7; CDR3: CASSLGQGAHEQYF
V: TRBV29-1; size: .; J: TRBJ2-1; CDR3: CSVPSSGYSYNEQFF
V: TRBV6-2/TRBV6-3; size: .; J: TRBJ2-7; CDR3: CASNPGQGYHEQYF
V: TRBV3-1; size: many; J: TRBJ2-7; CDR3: CASSQEGLIYEQYF
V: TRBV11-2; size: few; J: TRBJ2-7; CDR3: CASSSVGSYEQYF
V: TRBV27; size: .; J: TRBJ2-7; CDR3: CASSLSTSGEYEQYF
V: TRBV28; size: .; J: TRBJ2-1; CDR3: CASRAEGLLLEQFF
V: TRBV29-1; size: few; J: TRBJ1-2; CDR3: CSVGPQLWSGYTF
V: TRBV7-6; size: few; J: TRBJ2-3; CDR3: CASSPGEDLTDTQYF
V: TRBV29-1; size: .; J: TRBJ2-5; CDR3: CSVWTSEGETQYF
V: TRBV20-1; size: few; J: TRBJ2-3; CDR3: CSARDRKSSDTQYF
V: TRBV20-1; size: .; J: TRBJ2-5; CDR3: CSARDRVQVYQETQYF
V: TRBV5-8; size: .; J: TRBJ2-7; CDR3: CASRSRDYEQYF
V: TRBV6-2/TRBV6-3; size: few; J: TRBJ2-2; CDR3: CASSYWAGALNTGELFF
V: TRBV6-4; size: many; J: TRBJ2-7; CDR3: CASSDRTNSYEQYF
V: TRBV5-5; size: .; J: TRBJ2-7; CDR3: CASSLAAVVVAGAEQYF
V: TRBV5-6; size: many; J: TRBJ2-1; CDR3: CASSWGTEYNEQFF
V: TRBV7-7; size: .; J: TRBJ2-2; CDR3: CASSLNEDTGELFF
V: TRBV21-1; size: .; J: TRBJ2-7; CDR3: CASSKRLMAGVIYEQYF
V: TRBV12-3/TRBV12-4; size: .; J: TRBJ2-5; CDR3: CASSLASTETQYF
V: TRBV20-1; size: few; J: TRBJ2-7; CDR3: CSAREADKSYEQYF
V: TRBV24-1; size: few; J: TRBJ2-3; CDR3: CATSADPRVDVTDTQYF
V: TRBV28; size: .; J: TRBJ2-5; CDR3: CASSFGGAGTQYF
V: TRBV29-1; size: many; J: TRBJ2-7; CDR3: CSVTTGSSYEQYF
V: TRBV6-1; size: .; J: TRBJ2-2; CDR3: CATRGQVPGELFF
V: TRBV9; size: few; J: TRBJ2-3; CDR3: CASSVGGSQLDTQYF
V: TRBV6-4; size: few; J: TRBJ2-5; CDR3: CASKKRTAQETQYF
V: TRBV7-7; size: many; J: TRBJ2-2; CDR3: CASSSPANAGELFF
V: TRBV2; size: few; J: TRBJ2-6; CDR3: CASSPIAGLAGVSGANVLTF